These 18 T cell receptor beta chains share one sample of origin, sequenced in a study of T cell repertoires in cytomegalovirus infection. TCRdb used MiXCR to reprocess the reads, holding one entry per CDR3 protein. The data contain roughly 860,000 distinct CDR3 sequences, about 30% of them singletons. Antigens for these TCRs are unknown. The sequencing here drew on cultured CD8+ T cells from PBMCs, taken from culture after CMV antigen stimulation. These receptors all stem from a human donor in good health (CMV status not recorded). Some clones in this sample may be carry-over from other donors' samples.

This clonotype was observed many times. V gene TRBV7-2 combines with J gene TRBJ1-1; D gene uncertain. Germline CDR1 and CDR2: SGHTA and FQGNSA. The ends were cut back, 5 bases at V and 1 base at J, with 14 bases in the middle. This CDR3 spans 15 amino acids. The CDR3 spells CASSRSSGGNTEAFF. The CDR3 nucleotides are TGTGCCAGCAGCCGAAGCTCTGGTGGGAACACTGAAGCTTTCTTT.

The chain joins TRBV20-1 to TRBJ1-5; TRBD1 might be the D (5 bases). The CDR3 extends over 13 amino acids. V lost 6 bases to trimming and J lost 7 bases, with 16 bases between them. Germline values: CDR1 DFQATT, CDR2 SNEGSKA (reference sequence). The CDR3 region has the DNA TGCAGTGCCAGTCGGGGCAAATGGCAGCCCCAGCATTTT. This sequence encodes CSASRGKWQPQHF.

This clonotype occurred once. The chain uses TRBV5-4 and TRBJ2-3; 12 bases agree with TRBD2. V shed 3 bases and J 6 bases; nucleotides not matched to a gene: 8. There are 16 residues in the CDR3. The germline CDR1 and CDR2 sequences are SGHNT and YYREEE (reference sequence). CDR3 coding DNA: TGTGCCAGCAGCTCACTAGCGGGGGGACCTCAGGATACGCAGTATTTT. It specifies CASSSLAGGPQDTQYF.

The chain recombines TRBV6-4 with TRBJ1-6; TRBD1 matches at 9 bases. The CDR3 consists of 15 residues. V shed 4 bases and J 8 bases; nucleotides not matched to a gene: 6. The germline CDR1 and CDR2 sequences are MRHNA and SNTAGT. This CDR3 is CASSAYRGHDSPLHF. The CDR3 bases are TGTGCCAGCAGTGCGTACAGGGGGCATGATTCACCCCTCCACTTT.

The chain employs TRBV9 and TRBJ2-1; weak D call: TRBD1 (6 bases). CDR1 and CDR2 (germline): SGDLS, YYNGEE. Trimming cost V 0 bases and J 2 bases, with 12 bases left between them. The CDR3 has 16 residues. The CDR3 DNA is TGTGCCAGCAGCGTAGGGCGACAGGTCGCCTACAATGAGCAGTTCTTC. Its protein product is CASSVGRQVAYNEQFF.

This clonotype was picked up many times. The chain recombines TRBV9 with TRBJ1-4; the match to TRBD1 covers 12 bases. V was pared by 3 bases and J by 7 bases, with 7 bases of the junction left unmatched. In germline, CDR1 is SGDLS, CDR2 YYNGEE. The CDR3 loop spans 16 amino acids. In nucleotides, the CDR3 is TGTGCCAGCAGCGCCGGGACAGGGGGCCTGGTTGAAAAACTGTTTTTT. It codes for CASSAGTGGLVEKLFF.

This chain connects TRBV7-6 to TRBJ1-4; 7 bases line up with TRBD1. Trimming cost V 5 bases and J 5 bases; bases outside gene matches: 8. This CDR3 region has 15 residues. In germline, CDR1 is SGHVS, CDR2 FNYEAQ. CDR3 sequence: CASSPYLGQNEKLFF. The CDR3 DNA sequence: TGTGCCAGCAGCCCCTATCTGGGACAGAATGAAAAACTGTTTTTT.

The V gene is TRBV7-2, the J gene TRBJ1-2, with D maybe TRBD1 (6 bases). With 4 bases removed from V and 4 bases from J, the gap between germline ends came to 7 bases. Germline values: CDR1 SGHTA, CDR2 FQGNSA. CDR3 size: 12 residues. The CDR3 spells CASSWTAYGYTF. CDR3 in DNA: TGTGCCAGCAGCTGGACAGCCTATGGCTACACCTTC.

In its sample, this clonotype was seen a few times. V usage is TRBV6-5 and J usage is TRBJ1-5, with D possibly TRBD1 on 6 matching bases. CDR1 and CDR2 from the germline V gene are MNHEY and SVGAGI. This CDR3 is 15 amino acids long. V lost 2 bases and J lost 3, with 11 bases in between. DNA of the CDR3: TGTGCCAGCAGTTACAGGCAGGGGTACAATCAGCCCCAGCATTTT. Its protein is CASSYRQGYNQPQHF.

The chain couples TRBV11-3 to TRBJ2-1; D unresolved. The CDR3 covers 12 residues. Deletions cut 5 bases from V and 10 bases from J, with 12 bases between. Per the germline V gene, CDR1 is SGHNT and CDR2 is YENEEA. The chain's CDR3 is CASSKRDDEQFF. The CDR3 nucleotides are TGTGCCAGCAGCAAAAGGGATGACGAGCAGTTCTTC.

Comments on this clonotype: A much larger clone differs from this one at a single base, so this may be a read error. The V gene is TRBV7-6, the J gene TRBJ1-6; 7 bases line up with TRBD1. This CDR3 has 16 residues. CDR1 and CDR2 (germline): SGHVS, FNYEAQ. Here the CDR3 DNA reads TGTGCCAGCAGCTCGCCCCGAGGGACAGAGAATTCATCCCTCCACTTT. It translates to CASSSPRGTENSSLHF.

This clonotype was seen just once. The chain links TRBV15 to TRBJ2-2, with a tentative D call TRBD1 (6 bases). The CDR3 is 13 residues long. Trimming left V 6 bases short and J 3 bases short, with 8 bases between. Germline lookup yields CDR1 LNHNV and CDR2 YYDKDF (reference sequence). Here the CDR3 reads CATRGADTGELFF. In DNA, the CDR3 is TGTGCCACCAGGGGGGCAGACACCGGGGAGCTGTTTTTT.

Comment on this clonotype: This may come from a read error, since a much larger clone is one base off. The chain recombines TRBV7-4 with TRBJ2-7; the D is unclear. V dropped 6 bases and J dropped 6 bases, with 15 bases sitting between them. Germline V gene sequence: CDR1 SGHVT, CDR2 SQSDAQ. The CDR3 is 13 amino acids. The CDR3: CASSSIQDGEQYF. CDR3 nucleotide sequence: TGTGCCAGCAGTTCAATCCAAGATGGCGAGCAGTACTTC. Looking up the rest from reference TRBV7-4 and TRBJ2-7 gives the full variable domain: GAGVSQSPRYKVAKRGRDVALRCDSISGHVTLYWYRQTLGQGSEVLTYSQSDAQRDKSGRPSGRFSAERPERSVSTLKIQRTEQGDSAVYLCASSSIQDGEQYFGPGTRLTVT.

This clonotype was seen at least ten times. This chain joins TRBV7-2 and TRBJ2-1; D is perhaps TRBD2 (6 bases). V shed 6 bases and J shed 0 bases, with 18 bases lying between them. The CDR3 covers 17 residues. CDR1 and CDR2 from the germline V gene are SGHTA and FQGNSA. DNA of the CDR3: TGTGCCAGCAGACGCAACCGGGACTTAAGCTCCTACAATGAGCAGTTCTTC. Amino acid sequence: CASRRNRDLSSYNEQFF.

V and J are TRBV7-2 and TRBJ1-6; 8 bases line up with TRBD1. The CDR3 has 18 residues. Germline CDR1 and CDR2: SGHTA and FQGNSA. J gave up 8 bases and V 6 bases, and 18 bases lay outside the gene matches. Written as DNA, the CDR3 is TGTGCCAGCAGTTTCGGCATGGACAGGGAGTATCTAGATTCACCCCTCCACTTT. This gives the protein CASSFGMDREYLDSPLHF.

This chain connects TRBV20-1 to TRBJ2-7; a weak D match, TRBD2 (6 bases). CDR1 and CDR2 (germline): DFQATT, SNEGSKA (reference sequence). V was cut by 3 bases and J by 1 base, with 16 bases left in between. The CDR3 sequence is 15 residues long. This CDR3 reads CSARNRAGLSYEQYV. The CDR3 bases are TGCAGTGCTAGGAATCGGGCAGGACTATCCTACGAGCAGTACGTC.

The rearrangement joins TRBV7-9 to TRBJ1-2, with D uncertain. Germline V CDR1 and CDR2: SEHNR, FQNEAQ (reference sequence). Between the trimmed V and J ends, which lost 4 bases and 0 bases, there was a span of 24 bases. This CDR3 contains 19 residues. The DNA for the CDR3 is TGTGCCAGCAGCTCCCGGGTTGCAGGAATACACTCCGCTAACTATGGCTACACCTTC. As protein: CASSSRVAGIHSANYGYTF. The full variable domain, its missing parts supplied by reference TRBV7-9 and TRBJ1-2, is DTGVSQNPRHKITKRGQNVTFRCDPISEHNRLYWYRQTLGQGPEFLTYFQNEAQLEKSRLLSDRFSAERPKGSFSTLEIQRTEQGDSAMYLCASSSRVAGIHSANYGYTFGSGTRLTVV.

This clonotype is a singleton in its sample. This chain joins TRBV19 and TRBJ1-5; no definite D call. The CDR3 totals 12 residues. Germline V lookup: CDR1 LNHDA, CDR2 SQIVND (reference sequence). V was clipped by 1 base and J by 7 bases, with 5 bases between them. CDR3 protein: CASSIAGQPQHF. CDR3 DNA sequence: TGTGCCAGTAGTATAGCCGGGCAGCCCCAGCATTTT.